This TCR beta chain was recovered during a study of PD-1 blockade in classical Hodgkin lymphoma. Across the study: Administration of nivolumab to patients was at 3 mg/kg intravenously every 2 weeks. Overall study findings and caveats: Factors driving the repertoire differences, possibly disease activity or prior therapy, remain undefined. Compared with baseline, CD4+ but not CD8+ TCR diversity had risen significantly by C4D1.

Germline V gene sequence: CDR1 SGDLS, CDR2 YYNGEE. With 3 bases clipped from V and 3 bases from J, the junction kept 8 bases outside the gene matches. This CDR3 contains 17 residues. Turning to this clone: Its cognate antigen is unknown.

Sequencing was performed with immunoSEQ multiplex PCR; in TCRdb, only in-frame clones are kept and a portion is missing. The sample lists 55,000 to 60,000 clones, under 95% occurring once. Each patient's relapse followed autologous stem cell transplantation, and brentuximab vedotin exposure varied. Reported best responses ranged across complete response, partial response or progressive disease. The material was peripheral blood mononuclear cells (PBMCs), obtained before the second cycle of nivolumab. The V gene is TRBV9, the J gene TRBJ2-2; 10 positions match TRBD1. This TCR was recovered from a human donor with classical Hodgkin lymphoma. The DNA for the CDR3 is TGTGCCAGCAGCGCCCCAAGACAGGGGGCGGACACCGGGGAGCTGTTTTTT. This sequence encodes CASSAPRQGADTGELFF. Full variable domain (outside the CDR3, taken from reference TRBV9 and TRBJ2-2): DSGVTQTPKHLITATGQRVTLRCSPRSGDLSVYWYQQSLDQGLQFLIQYYNGEERAKGNILERFSAQQFPDLHSELNLSSLELGDSALYFCASSAPRQGADTGELFFGEGSRLTVL.